This TCR beta chain stems from a study of a mutant IDH1 vaccine in newly diagnosed glioma. Across the whole study: Radiotherapy alone preceded vaccination by 4-6 weeks; alternatively, vaccination started with temozolomide cycles.

General study results and limits: The study observed vaccine-induced immune responses in roughly 95% of patients. Pseudoprogression appeared independent of alterations in top peripheral clonotypes.

Time point defined: week 5, during vaccination. The vaccine gave 300 ug of a 20-mer mutant IDH1 peptide subcutaneously per dose. With regard to this clone: The antigen remains undetermined.

Generated by immunoSEQ multiplex PCR, the TCRdb table keeps only in-frame clones and is missing some. The sample includes about 42,000 clones, approximately 85% of them seen just once. The germline V gene has CDR1 SGDLS and CDR2 YYNGEE. V lost 4 bases to trimming and J lost 11 bases; unmatched junction nucleotides: 8. The CDR3 runs 13 residues. The chain links TRBV9 to TRBJ2-4, with 8 bases matching TRBD2. The sequences come from PBMCs, collected from a glioma patient whose treatment included an IDH1 peptide vaccine. The sequence was obtained from a middle-aged man with glioma. The CDR3 is CASSPGGLEVQYF. CDR3 in DNA: TGTGCCAGCAGCCCCGGGGGACTAGAAGTTCAGTACTTC.